The next 12 T cell receptor beta chains were all read from a single sample in a study of blood T cells in healthy people across ages. A second about 6 to 11 cycle PCR used barcoded and J-beta primers. Each CDR3 protein gets one entry after TCRdb re-called the 5' RACE reads with MiXCR. The table has more than 450,000 distinct CDR3 sequences, approximately 26% seen once. Another study also made use of these data, one on T cells of mothers and their children.

Sample: blood. These TCRs come from a boy aged 2-15 years in good health.

The chain is built from TRBV29-1 and TRBJ1-2; D uncertain. Germline V gene sequence: CDR1 SQVTM, CDR2 ANQGSEA. V lost 0 bases and J lost 4, with 15 bases in between. The CDR3 extends over 15 amino acids. The CDR3 loop is CSVEDYREGIYGYTF. In DNA, the CDR3 is TGCAGCGTTGAAGATTATAGGGAAGGTATCTATGGCTACACCTTC.

The chain uses TRBV6-5 and TRBJ1-5; D gene unclear. Germline V gene lookup returns CDR1 MNHEY and CDR2 SVGAGI. The length of the CDR3 is 15 residues. Trimming left V 5 bases short and J 2 bases short, with 13 bases between. The CDR3 nucleotides are TGTGCCAGCAGTCGTGGAGGGATTGGCAATCAGCCCCAGCATTTT. It encodes CASSRGGIGNQPQHF.

This clonotype has only a few counts. This chain uses TRBV5-1 with TRBJ1-4, with a weak D call TRBD1 (6 bases). There are 15 residues in the CDR3. The germline CDR1 and CDR2 sequences are SGHRS and YFSETQ. With 2 bases removed from V and 5 bases from J, the gap between germline ends came to 13 bases. CDR3 region: CASSFQGYNNEKLFF. The CDR3 bases are TGCGCCAGCAGCTTTCAGGGGTATAACAATGAAAAACTGTTTTTT.

The chain couples TRBV12-3 or TRBV12-4 to TRBJ2-7; TRBD1 matches 8 bases. This CDR3 spans 14 amino acids. V dropped 6 bases and J dropped 4; count of bases not matched to a gene: 8. CDR3 amino acids: CASRTQGAGYEQYF. The CDR3 region has the DNA TGTGCCAGCAGGACGCAGGGGGCTGGTTACGAGCAGTACTTC.

The chain carries TRBV6-4 and TRBJ2-2, with TRBD2 identical over 10 bases. The V gene's germline CDR1 is MRHNA and CDR2 SNTAGT. V was clipped by 4 bases and J by 3 bases; unmatched bases: 2. This CDR3 comprises 15 residues. CDR3 sequence (DNA): TGTGCCAGCAGTGCTCTAGCGGGGGACACCGGGGAGCTGTTTTTT. Protein product: CASSALAGDTGELFF.

This clonotype has only a few counts. The gene calls are TRBV27 and TRBJ2-3; no firm D call. V was shortened by 3 bases and J by 2 bases, with 6 bases between the two germline ends. Per germline, CDR1 MNHEY and CDR2 SMNVEV (reference sequence). This CDR3 has 13 amino acids. The CDR3 bases are TGTGCCAGCAGTTTCACGAACACAGATACGCAGTATTTT. It encodes CASSFTNTDTQYF.

This clonotype has just a few counts. The chain uses TRBV5-5 and TRBJ1-2, with D uncertain. This CDR3 is built from 13 residues. CDR1 and CDR2 (germline): SGHKS, YYEKEE (reference sequence). Between the trimmed V and J ends, which lost 4 bases and 5 bases, there was a span of 12 bases. CDR3 region: CASSPAGVYGYTF. The CDR3 nucleotides are TGTGCCAGCAGCCCAGCGGGAGTATATGGCTACACCTTC.

This sequence joins TRBV14 and TRBJ1-4, with D maybe TRBD1 (5 bases). The CDR3 is 13 residues long. Germline V lookup: CDR1 SGHDN, CDR2 FVKESK. V was shortened by 3 bases and J by 7 bases, with 9 bases between the two germline ends. The CDR3 sequence is CASSHGTVEKLFF. CDR3 bases: TGTGCCAGCAGCCACGGGACGGTTGAAAAACTGTTTTTT. The entire variable domain, with the rest obtained from reference TRBV14 and TRBJ1-4, is as follows: EAGVTQFPSHSVIEKGQTVTLRCDPISGHDNLYWYRRVMGKEIKFLLHFVKESKQDESGMPNNRFLAERTGGTYSTLKVQPAELEDSGVYFCASSHGTVEKLFFGSGTQLSVL.

This sequence joins TRBV27 and TRBJ2-1, with TRBD2 matching 9 bases. Germline-derived CDR1 and CDR2 are MNHEY and SMNVEV (reference sequence). The CDR3 length is 16 residues. After removal of 5 bases from V and 2 bases from J, the junction contained 7 bases not matched to a gene. CDR3: CASSLTGTSTYNEQFF. The CDR3 DNA reads as TGTGCCAGCAGTCTTACCGGGACTAGCACCTACAATGAGCAGTTCTTC.

This clonotype was seen more than once but under ten times. The V and J genes are TRBV6-1 and TRBJ2-5; TRBD1 agrees at 7 bases. The J call may be mistaken, given a closer DNA end match to TRBJ2-7. Germline V lookup: CDR1 MNHNS, CDR2 SASEGT. This CDR3 contains 15 residues. The CDR3 here is CASSERQGWAYEQYF. CDR3 nucleotides: TGTGCCAGCAGTGAACGACAGGGATGGGCCTACGAGCAGTACTTC.

The chain links TRBV7-9 to TRBJ1-2, with D tentatively TRBD1 (6 bases). Germline CDR1 and CDR2: SEHNR and FQNEAQ (reference sequence). V gave up 5 bases and J gave up 8 bases, with 15 bases separating them. The CDR3 sequence is 13 residues long. CDR3 sequence (DNA): TGTGCCAGCAGCCTACAGGGCCCCCTGGGCTACACCTTC. Encoded protein: CASSLQGPLGYTF.

The chain is built from TRBV2 and TRBJ2-4; 9 positions match TRBD1. This CDR3 has 19 residues. V shed 2 bases and J 0 bases; nucleotides not matched to a gene: 11. Germline CDR1 is SNHLY and CDR2 is FYNNEI. The CDR3 loop is CASSEPGQGILLAKNIQYF. CDR3 bases: TGTGCCAGCAGTGAACCGGGACAGGGAATTCTCCTAGCCAAAAACATTCAGTACTTC.